This TCR beta chain was obtained from a study of identifying expanded T cells in peripheral blood. Study-wide points: Over around two and four weeks, about 15 and 19 clones changed, versus 1.2 between replicates. Across healthy donors, higher total template counts meant significantly greater approximately 2-week count variance.

As for this clone: Its antigen is unknown.

Germline loops: CDR1 SEHNR, CDR2 FQNEAQ (reference sequence). This CDR3 spans 14 amino acids. V shed 2 bases, J shed 2 bases, and the junction held 3 bases outside the gene matches. The protocol was immunoSEQ multiplex PCR, while the TCRdb copy is restricted to in-frame clones and leaves out a portion. The sample has about 76,000 clones, around four fifths seen once. During the collection period, no donor immune events like infections were recorded. The sample consisted of blood. This sequence joins TRBV7-9 and TRBJ2-7; 7 bases are a match to TRBD2. The clonotype was recovered from a person between 18 and 75 years old in good health. CDR3 region: CASSLQGGPYEQYF. For the CDR3, the DNA is TGTGCCAGCAGCTTACAGGGAGGGCCCTACGAGCAGTACTTC.